This passage covers 32 T cell receptor beta chains from one sample sequenced in a study of OX40 agonist ivuxolimab in advanced cancers. TCRdb's table, derived via immunoSEQ multiplex PCR, lists solely in-frame clones and lacks some. The sample lists over 65,000 clones, 90% seen once, with about 1.8% in the top ten. Sequenced here: CD4+ or CD8+ T cells sorted from blood, sampled in a trial of the OX40 agonist ivuxolimab. The receptors come from an adult with an advanced solid tumor such as melanoma, head and neck, liver or kidney cancer.

This clone appeared a single time. V and J are TRBV6-5 and TRBJ1-2; TRBD1 is a possible D gene (6 bases). V lost 6 bases to trimming and J lost 8 bases, with 16 bases between them. This CDR3 has 13 amino acids. CDR1 and CDR2 from the germline V gene are MNHEY and SVGAGI. The CDR3 reads CASSLNPTGGYTF. CDR3 coding DNA: TGTGCCAGCAGCCTCAACCCGACAGGCGGCTACACCTTC.

This chain connects TRBV12-5 to TRBJ2-7; no definite D call. Trimming pared 2 bases from V and 0 bases from J, leaving 5 bases between. Germline CDR1 and CDR2: LGHNT and FRNRAP. The CDR3 contains 13 residues. CDR3 bases: TGTGCTAGTGGTTTGACAAACTCCTACGAGCAGTACTTC. This translates into CASGLTNSYEQYF.

The gene calls are TRBV5-4 and TRBJ2-7, with TRBD2 matching over 11 bases. Germline assignment: CDR1 SGHNT and CDR2 YYREEE (reference sequence). The J segment lost 3 bases and the V segment lost 4 bases, leaving 9 bases of the junction unmatched. This CDR3 has 16 residues. The CDR3 region is CASSPQQGLADYEQYF. CDR3 coding DNA: TGTGCCAGCAGCCCTCAACAGGGACTAGCGGACTACGAGCAGTACTTC.

The chain uses TRBV11-2 and TRBJ2-1, with TRBD2 matching 10 bases. J lost 4 bases, V lost 4 bases, and 13 bases had no gene match. From germline, CDR1 is SGHAT and CDR2 FQNNGV. The CDR3 sequence is 18 residues long. CDR3 DNA sequence: TGTGCCAGCAGCTCACCCCACCTAGCGGGAGTACTATACAATGAGCAGTTCTTC. This encodes CASSSPHLAGVLYNEQFF.

This CDR3 reads CASRADSSNQPQHF. DNA for the CDR3: TGTGCCAGCAGGGCAGACAGTAGCAATCAGCCCCAGCATTTT. This chain uses TRBV6-5 with TRBJ1-5, with D possibly TRBD1 on 5 matching bases. The CDR3 consists of 14 residues. The V and J ends lost 6 bases and 0 bases respectively, with 9 bases between them. Germline V gene data show CDR1 as MNHEY and CDR2 as SVGAGI.

This clone was found once. CDR3 sequence reads: CASSPAGGAWTDTQYF. DNA of the CDR3: TGTGCCAGCAGCCCAGCCGGGGGGGCTTGGACAGATACGCAGTATTTT. J is TRBJ2-3 and V is TRBV7-8; 8 bases are a match to TRBD2. The germline gives CDR1 SGHVS, CDR2 FQNEAQ. The CDR3 loop spans 16 amino acids. The ends lost 5 bases at V and 3 bases at J; junction bases unmatched: 10.

The gene calls are TRBV30 and TRBJ1-1, with D tentatively TRBD1 (6 bases). V lost 3 bases and J 5 bases, leaving 10 bases between the germline ends. The V gene's germline CDR1 is GTSNPN and CDR2 SVGIG (reference sequence). The CDR3 has 12 amino acids. DNA for the CDR3: TGTGCCTGGAGGCCAGGGGTGACTGAAGCTTTCTTT. It yields the protein CAWRPGVTEAFF.

V usage is TRBV7-2 and J usage is TRBJ1-1; D is perhaps TRBD1 (6 bases). The germline gives CDR1 SGHTA, CDR2 FQGNSA. The CDR3 loop spans 14 amino acids. Trimming pared 4 bases from V and 0 bases from J, leaving 9 bases between. CDR3 loop: CASSYRQVNTEAFF. The CDR3 bases are TGTGCCAGCAGCTACCGACAGGTGAACACTGAAGCTTTCTTT.

In this sample, this clone turned up a few times. The J gene is TRBJ1-1, the V gene TRBV30, with TRBD1 as a possible D gene (5 bases). V was shortened by 0 bases and J by 11 bases, with 13 bases between the two germline ends. CDR3 length: 12 residues. Germline V gene data show CDR1 as GTSNPN and CDR2 as SVGIG (reference sequence). CDR3 residues: CAWSVGGRAAFF. CDR3 bases: TGTGCCTGGAGTGTGGGGGGTAGGGCGGCTTTCTTT.

The genes are TRBV7-2 and TRBJ2-3, with TRBD2 matching over 12 bases. The CDR3 totals 16 residues. CDR1 is SGHTA and CDR2 is FQGNSA in the germline V gene. Trimming at V came to 4 bases and at J to 4 bases, leaving 6 bases not matched to a gene. The CDR3 is CASSSQTSGSADTQYF. CDR3 DNA sequence: TGTGCCAGCAGCTCCCAGACTAGCGGGAGCGCAGATACGCAGTATTTT.

CDR3 in DNA: TGTGCCAGCAGCCAAACAGCTCCTAGCGGGGGTTTCTACGAGCAGTACTTC. Translated: CASSQTAPSGGFYEQYF. The chain is built from TRBV4-2 and TRBJ2-7, with 10 positions matching TRBD2. V trimming: 2 bases; J trimming: 3 bases; junction bases outside the gene matches: 10. Germline CDR1 and CDR2: LGHNA and YNFKEQ. CDR3 length: 17 amino acids.

The gene calls are TRBV4-1 and TRBJ2-1; D possibly uses TRBD1 or TRBD2 (5 bases each). The CDR3 consists of 18 residues. Germline-derived CDR1 and CDR2 are MGHRA and YSYEKL. Trimming stripped 1 base from V and 0 bases from J, with 16 bases between. This chain's CDR3 is CASSQGRGVQSSYNEQFF. CDR3 in DNA: TGCGCCAGCAGCCAAGGCCGGGGCGTCCAGAGCTCCTACAATGAGCAGTTCTTC.

The chain is built from TRBV12-5 and TRBJ2-2; D is tentatively TRBD1 or TRBD2 (5 bases each). The germline V and J ends were trimmed by 0 bases and 0 bases, with 8 bases remaining between them. Germline V gene sequence: CDR1 LGHNT, CDR2 FRNRAP. The CDR3 totals 16 residues. CDR3 sequence: CASGLVPGPNTGELFF. CDR3 coding DNA: TGTGCTAGTGGTTTGGTACCGGGGCCGAACACCGGGGAGCTGTTTTTT.

This chain connects TRBV13 to TRBJ2-7, with 8 bases aligning to TRBD2. CDR1 is PRHDT, CDR2 FYEKMQ, per germline (reference sequence). The length of the CDR3 is 14 residues. Trimming cost V 7 bases and J 3 bases; bases outside gene matches: 8. The CDR3 DNA reads TGTGCCAGCACCAGGACTAGCAGCCTCTACGAGCAGTACTTC. It codes for CASTRTSSLYEQYF.

The genes are TRBV6-5 and TRBJ2-7, with 10 bases matching TRBD2. J gave up 4 bases and V 6 bases, and 3 bases lay outside the gene matches. This CDR3 spans 13 amino acids. Germline V CDR1 and CDR2: MNHEY, SVGAGI. Here the CDR3 reads CASREAGGYEQYF. The DNA for the CDR3 is TGTGCCAGCAGAGAAGCGGGGGGGTACGAGCAGTACTTC.

The CDR3, as DNA: TGCGCCAGCAGCCGGACTGAGAGCTCTGGGGCCAACGTCCTGACTTTC. Residues: CASSRTESSGANVLTF. The V call is TRBV4-3, the J call TRBJ2-6; TRBD2 might be the D (5 bases). CDR3 length: 16 amino acids. Per the germline V gene, CDR1 is LGHNA and CDR2 is YSLEER. V was shortened by 4 bases and J by 0 bases, with 10 bases between the two germline ends.

This chain joins TRBV5-1 and TRBJ1-5; D gene ambiguous. V was shortened by 0 bases and J by 5 bases, with 6 bases between the two germline ends. CDR3 length: 13 residues. The V gene's germline CDR1 is SGHRS and CDR2 YFSETQ. The CDR3 bases are TGCGCCAGCAGCTTGGAGGACGATCAGCCCCAGCATTTT. Encoded protein: CASSLEDDQPQHF.

The chain has TRBV9 and TRBJ2-3; D unclear. Trimming removed 0 bases from V and 0 bases from J, with 5 bases in between. This CDR3 contains 14 residues. Germline V gene lookup returns CDR1 SGDLS and CDR2 YYNGEE. The CDR3 loop is CASSVGASTDTQYF. The DNA for the CDR3 is TGTGCCAGCAGCGTAGGCGCTAGCACAGATACGCAGTATTTT.

The chain uses TRBV6-4 and TRBJ2-2; 12 bases agree with TRBD1. The junction had 7 bases not matched to a gene; V was cut back by 4 bases and J by 7 bases. The CDR3 covers 16 residues. Germline V gene data show CDR1 as MRHNA and CDR2 as SNTAGT. In DNA form, the CDR3 reads TGTGCCAGCAGTGCTACCGGGACAGGGGGCTTCGGGGAGCTGTTTTTT. As protein: CASSATGTGGFGELFF.

V is TRBV19 and J is TRBJ2-3, with 11 bases matching TRBD2. Germline trimming cut 9 bases from V and 2 bases from J; bases unmatched to any gene: 7. CDR1 and CDR2 from the germline V gene are LNHDA and SQIVND (reference sequence). CDR3 length: 15 amino acids. CDR3 nucleotides: TGTGCCAGCCGATTAGCGGGGGGGAACACAGATACGCAGTATTTT. Residues: CASRLAGGNTDTQYF.

This sequence joins TRBV10-1 and TRBJ2-2, with 8 bases identical to TRBD1. The CDR3 is made up of 19 amino acids. V trimming: 6 bases; J trimming: 2 bases; junction bases outside the gene matches: 17. Germline CDR1 is WNHNN and CDR2 is SYGVQD (reference sequence). The DNA for the CDR3 is TGCGCCAGCAGGGGTAGACAGGGGAAAAGAAAGCAAAACACCGGGGAGCTGTTTTTT. Its protein is CASRGRQGKRKQNTGELFF.

The chain carries TRBV5-1 and TRBJ1-1; a possible D gene is TRBD1 (5 bases). Germline lookup yields CDR1 SGHRS and CDR2 YFSETQ. The CDR3 consists of 14 residues. Trimming pared 5 bases from V and 4 bases from J, leaving 15 bases between. In DNA, the CDR3 is TGCGCCAGCAGTGGCGGTAGCCAGGGCACTGAAGCTTTCTTT. It encodes CASSGGSQGTEAFF.

This clone has a single count. V gene TRBV5-1 combines with J gene TRBJ2-3; weak D call: TRBD1 (5 bases). In germline, CDR1 is SGHRS, CDR2 YFSETQ. V was cut by 3 bases and J by 9 bases, with 11 bases left in between. The CDR3 runs 12 residues. CDR3 amino acids: CASSWTWSTQYF. In nucleotides, the CDR3 is TGCGCCAGCAGCTGGACATGGTCGACGCAGTATTTT.

The DNA of the CDR3 is TGTGCCAGCAGCTGGTCGGGGACTGAAGCTTTCTTT. Translated: CASSWSGTEAFF. The chain couples TRBV7-9 to TRBJ1-1; D gene uncertain. From germline, CDR1 is SEHNR and CDR2 FQNEAQ (reference sequence). The V end lost 4 bases, the J end lost 5 bases, and 8 bases lay between the germline ends. The CDR3 loop spans 12 amino acids.

CDR3 bases: TGTGCCAGCAGTTACGGGGCTCCAGATACGCAGTATTTT. Translating gives CASSYGAPDTQYF. The chain joins TRBV6-5 to TRBJ2-3; D perhaps matches TRBD1 (5 bases). V dropped 2 bases and J dropped 4 bases, with 7 bases sitting between them. The CDR3 runs 13 residues. In germline, CDR1 is MNHEY, CDR2 SVGAGI.

The rearrangement links TRBV12-2 to TRBJ2-7; the table's D gene call, TRBD2, was not cross checked with the DNA. TRBV12-2 is deemed a pseudogene. This CDR3 comprises 12 residues. The CDR3 sequence is CASRSTRVEQYF. In DNA form, the CDR3 reads TGTGCAAGTCGCTCCACGAGGGTCGAGCAGTACTTC.

This sequence joins TRBV9 and TRBJ2-3; TRBD2 agrees at 10 bases. Germline lookup yields CDR1 SGDLS and CDR2 YYNGEE. CDR3 size: 16 residues. V was clipped by 1 base and J by 1 base; unmatched bases: 3. The CDR3 DNA follows: TGTGCCAGCAGCGTACTAGCGGGGGTGGGCACAGATACGCAGTATTTT. Its protein is CASSVLAGVGTDTQYF.

The rearrangement links TRBV15 to TRBJ2-1; 10 positions match TRBD2. Per germline, CDR1 LNHNV and CDR2 YYDKDF (reference sequence). The CDR3 runs to 17 residues. The J segment lost 1 base and the V segment lost 1 base, leaving 4 bases of the junction unmatched. The chain's CDR3 is CATSRAGTSESYNEQFF. The DNA of the CDR3 is TGTGCCACCAGCAGAGCCGGGACTAGCGAATCCTACAATGAGCAGTTCTTC.

The rearrangement joins TRBV2 to TRBJ2-2; D call uncertain. Between the trimmed V and J ends, which lost 3 bases and 3 bases, there was a span of 5 bases. Germline CDR1 reads SNHLY; CDR2 reads FYNNEI. The CDR3 contains 13 residues. CDR3 coding DNA: TGTGCCAGCAGTGAGGATCACACCGGGGAGCTGTTTTTT. It translates to CASSEDHTGELFF.

The rearrangement joins TRBV5-1 to TRBJ2-5, with 8 bases that match TRBD2. The CDR3 extends over 14 amino acids. The ends lost 4 bases at V and 4 bases at J; junction bases unmatched: 6. From germline, CDR1 is SGHRS and CDR2 YFSETQ. DNA for the CDR3: TGCGCCAGCAGCGCCGGGACTAGACGAGAGACCCAGTACTTC. Its protein product is CASSAGTRRETQYF.

The chain has TRBV28 and TRBJ2-5; 8 positions match TRBD2. The CDR3 is 16 residues long. J was trimmed by 5 bases and V by 5 bases; bases with no gene match: 13. CDR1 and CDR2 (germline): MDHEN, SYDVKM. CDR3 sequence (DNA): TGTGCCAGCAGTCCTAGGTTTCGGGGGGGCTCGGAGACCCAGTACTTC. Encoded protein: CASSPRFRGGSETQYF.

V and J are TRBV4-3 and TRBJ1-4; D gene ambiguous. The CDR3 is 16 residues long. Germline assignment: CDR1 LGHNA and CDR2 YSLEER. V was cut by 1 base and J by 0 bases, with 9 bases left in between. CDR3 region: CASSQGHDTTNEKLFF. The CDR3 coding sequence is TGCGCCAGCAGCCAAGGTCACGACACAACTAATGAAAAACTGTTTTTT.